This T cell receptor (beta chain) was retrieved from a study of T cell responses to AZD1222 COVID-19 vaccine. Assay used: immunoSEQ multiplex PCR; TCRdb lists only in-frame clones, some missing. Among 150,000 to 200,000 clones, roughly 93% were seen once, and the ten largest hold 9.2%. The sample in question was peripheral blood, obtained on day 0 of AZD1222 vaccination. The TCR was taken from an adult in good health.

The CDR3 loop reads CAAKQGPSGEKLFF. DNA of the CDR3: TGTGCCGCCAAACAGGGGCCTTCGGGGGAAAAACTGTTTTTT. The chain combines TRBV10-3 with TRBJ1-4; 7 bases map to TRBD1. Germline CDR1 and CDR2: ENHRY and SYGVKD. The CDR3 consists of 14 residues. After removal of 11 bases from V and 8 bases from J, the junction contained 14 bases not matched to a gene.